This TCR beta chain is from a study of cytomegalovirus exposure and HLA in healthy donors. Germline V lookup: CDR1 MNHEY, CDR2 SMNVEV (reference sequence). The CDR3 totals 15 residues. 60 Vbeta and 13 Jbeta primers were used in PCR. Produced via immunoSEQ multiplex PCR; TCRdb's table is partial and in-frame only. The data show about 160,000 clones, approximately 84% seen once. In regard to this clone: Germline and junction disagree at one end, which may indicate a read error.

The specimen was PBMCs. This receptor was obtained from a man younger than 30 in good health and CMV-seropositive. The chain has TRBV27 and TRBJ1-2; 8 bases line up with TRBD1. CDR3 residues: CASSLRTGNRDGHTF. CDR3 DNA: TGTGCCAGCAGTCTCCGGACAGGGAATAGGGATGGCCACACCTTC.